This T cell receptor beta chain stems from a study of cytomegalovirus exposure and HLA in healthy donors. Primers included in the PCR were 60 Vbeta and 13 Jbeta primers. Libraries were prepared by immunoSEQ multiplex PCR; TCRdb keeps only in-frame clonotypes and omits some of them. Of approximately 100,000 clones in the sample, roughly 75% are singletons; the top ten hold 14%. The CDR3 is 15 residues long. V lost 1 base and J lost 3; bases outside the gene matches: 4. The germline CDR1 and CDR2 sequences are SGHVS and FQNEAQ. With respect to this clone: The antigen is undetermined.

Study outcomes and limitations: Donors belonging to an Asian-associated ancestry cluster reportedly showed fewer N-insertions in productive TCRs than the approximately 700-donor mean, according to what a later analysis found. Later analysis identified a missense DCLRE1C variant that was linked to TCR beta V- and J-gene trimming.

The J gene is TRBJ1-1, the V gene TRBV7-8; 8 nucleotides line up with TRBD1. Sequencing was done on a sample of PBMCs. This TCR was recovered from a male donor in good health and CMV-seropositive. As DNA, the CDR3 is TGTGCCAGCAGCTTAGTAGGACAGGGATACACTGAAGCTTTCTTT. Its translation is CASSLVGQGYTEAFF.